The 10 T cell receptor beta chains below come from one sample, sequenced in a study of T cells after posttransplantation cyclophosphamide. The table came from immunoSEQ multiplex PCR; TCRdb's copy has only in-frame clones and leaves some out. Sampling found tens of thousands of clones, none seen once. The sequencing sample was made of PBMCs. The receptors come from a woman aged 55-69 years in good health, CMV-negative, and a related stem cell transplant donor.

This clone appeared many times. The CDR3 DNA is TGTGCCAGCAGCTTAGATTCGACAGGGGACACAGATACGCAGTATTTT. Protein: CASSLDSTGDTDTQYF. This chain uses TRBV7-9 with TRBJ2-3; 8 nucleotides line up with TRBD1. The CDR3 has 16 amino acids. Germline-derived CDR1 and CDR2 are SEHNR and FQNEAQ (reference sequence). The trim removed 1 base at V and 2 bases at J, leaving 5 bases unmatched.

This clone appeared many times. The V gene is TRBV28, the J gene TRBJ2-7, with D maybe TRBD2 (7 bases). Germline CDR1 is MDHEN and CDR2 is SYDVKM. The CDR3 runs to 20 residues. Trimming shortened V by 6 bases and J by 0 bases, and 30 bases separated the two germline ends. The CDR3 coding sequence is TGTGCCAGCAGACAAAGGGGGGACTATGGCGGACCACGAAGCTCCTACGAGCAGTACTTC. This gives the protein CASRQRGDYGGPRSSYEQYF.

This clone has ten or more counts. The gene calls are TRBV23-1 and TRBJ2-1; 9 bases align to TRBD1. TRBV23-1 is assigned to the ORF class and has an uncertain function. The CDR3 loop spans 16 amino acids. The ends lost 4 bases at V and 10 bases at J; junction bases unmatched: 14. The CDR3 spells CASSPDPGTGRYEQFF. CDR3 nucleotide sequence: TGCGCCAGCAGTCCCGATCCCGGGACAGGGAGATACGAGCAGTTCTTC.

This clone occurred many times. The rearrangement uses TRBV24-1 and TRBJ2-7; D might be TRBD2 (5 bases). V gave up 4 bases and J gave up 5 bases, with 14 bases separating them. The CDR3 has 14 amino acids. Per the germline V gene, CDR1 is KGHDR and CDR2 is SFDVKD. The CDR3 spells CATSDAGPSHEQYF. As DNA, the CDR3 is TGTGCCACCAGTGACGCGGGTCCTTCCCACGAGCAGTACTTC.

In its sample, this clone was seen many times. This sequence joins TRBV6-2 or TRBV6-3 and TRBJ1-5; a possible D gene is TRBD1 (5 bases). V gave up 2 bases and J gave up 6 bases, with 11 bases separating them. This CDR3 has 14 amino acids. Looked up from germline, CDR1 is MNHEY and CDR2 is SVGEGT. DNA of the CDR3: TGTGCCAGCAGTTACGGGGGGATCTCTCAGCCCCAGCATTTT. Translated, it gives CASSYGGISQPQHF.

This clone was found many times. The genes are TRBV28 and TRBJ2-7; 11 positions match TRBD2. This CDR3 has 17 amino acids. V lost 5 bases to trimming and J lost 5 bases; unmatched junction nucleotides: 14. Germline V gives CDR1 MDHEN, CDR2 SYDVKM. For the CDR3, the DNA is TGTGCCAGCAGTCCCGGGACTAGCGGCTGGAAAGGCGACGAGCAGTACTTC. It translates to CASSPGTSGWKGDEQYF.

At least ten counts were recorded for this clone. V and J are TRBV6-2 or TRBV6-3 and TRBJ2-3; TRBD1 matches 8 bases. The V gene's germline CDR1 is MNHEY and CDR2 SVGEGT. Trimming removed 8 bases from V and 3 bases from J; junction bases left unmatched: 10. The CDR3 contains 15 residues. CDR3 residues: CASVLDRGETDTQYF. CDR3 in DNA: TGTGCCAGCGTCCTAGACAGGGGAGAAACAGATACGCAGTATTTT.

Many counts were recorded for this clone. The J gene is TRBJ1-6, the V gene TRBV5-5, with 8 bases aligning to TRBD1. The CDR3 is 18 amino acids. Trimming cost V 2 bases and J 0 bases; bases outside gene matches: 7. Looked up from germline, CDR1 is SGHKS and CDR2 is YYEKEE (reference sequence). CDR3 in amino acids: CASSLGTGDSSYNSPLHF. The CDR3, as DNA: TGTGCCAGCAGCTTAGGGACAGGAGATAGCTCCTATAATTCACCCCTCCACTTT.

This clone was recorded at least ten times. The gene calls are TRBV27 and TRBJ2-7; D is possibly TRBD1 (5 bases). Germline CDR1 reads MNHEY; CDR2 reads SMNVEV (reference sequence). Trimming removed 8 bases at V and 0 bases at J, with 14 bases between. This CDR3 has 14 residues. CDR3 sequence: CASAGAYSSYEQYF. In nucleotides, the CDR3 is TGTGCCAGCGCTGGGGCATATAGCTCCTACGAGCAGTACTTC.

This clone appeared a few times. This chain connects TRBV29-1 to TRBJ1-1; D is perhaps TRBD1 (5 bases). The V end lost 3 bases, the J end lost 1 base, and 15 bases lay between the germline ends. CDR1 is SQVTM and CDR2 is ANQGSEA in the germline V gene. The CDR3 totals 15 residues. The CDR3 DNA reads TGCAGCGTTGATCGGAGGGGTTGGGGGAACACTGAAGCTTTCTTT. The encoded protein is CSVDRRGWGNTEAFF. Supplemented by reference TRBV29-1 and TRBJ1-1, the full variable domain reads SAVISQKPSRDICQRGTSLTIQCQVDSQVTMMFWYRQQPGQSLTLIATANQGSEATYESGFVIDKFPISRPNLTFSTLTVSNMSPEDSSIYLCSVDRRGWGNTEAFFGQGTRLTVV.